This T cell receptor delta chain originates from a study of Vδ1+ human thymocytes. General study results and limits: Highly polyclonal TRG and TRD repertoires with Gaussian CDR3 length distributions appeared in thymus.

The sorted cells were CD3+ Vdelta1+ Vdelta2- thymocytes from alphabeta-depleted thymus. This clone was picked up a small number of times. Antigen unknown. Unmatched junction bases numbered 18, after V lost 4 bases and J lost 5 bases. The CDR3 loop spans 18 amino acids. Germline CDR1 is TSWWSYY and CDR2 is QGS. Extracted RNA was reverse transcribed into cDNA. CDR3 amplicons came from multiplex PCR with pooled V-gene forward and constant-region reverse primers. TCRdb redid clone calling on the multiplex PCR reads using CATT. The repertoire holds 45,000 to 75,000 delta-chain clones, with about 14% as singletons.

The TCR was taken from a girl in the first two years of life who had congenital heart surgery. The chain has TRDV1 and TRDJ1; 8 bases match TRDD3. Sequenced input: Vdelta1+ gamma-delta thymocytes from the thymus. Subset noted: FACS-sorted CD3+ TCRalphabeta- TCRVdelta1+ TCRVdelta2- thymocytes. Here the CDR3 DNA reads TGTGCTCTTGGGGCGGCCCCTAGGGGATGGGGGATTGCGGATAAACTCATCTTT. It codes for CALGAAPRGWGIADKLIF.